These 26 T cell receptor beta chains were all obtained from the same sample, sequenced in a study of identical twins. From the 5' RACE reads, TCRdb called clonotypes with MiXCR, one entry per CDR3 protein. Of some 500,000 distinct CDR3 sequences listed, 14% are singletons. The data were also submitted as part of a second study, on yellow fever vaccine responses in identical twins.

Sequenced material: CD4+ T cells sorted from blood. The receptors were gathered from a woman between 18 and 29 years old in good health.

CDR3 bases: TGCGCCAGCAGCACGACAGGGGGCCCCAATGAGCAGTTCTTC. This sequence encodes CASSTTGGPNEQFF. The chain employs TRBV5-1 and TRBJ2-1; TRBD1 matches 10 bases. The CDR3 has 14 residues. Germline lookup yields CDR1 SGHRS and CDR2 YFSETQ. Unmatched junction bases numbered 4, after V lost 4 bases and J lost 6 bases.

In its sample, this clonotype was seen many times. The CDR3 is CASSRNIPNYGYTF. The CDR3 region has the DNA TGTGCCAGCAGCCGAAACATCCCTAACTATGGCTACACCTTC. The chain links TRBV14 to TRBJ1-2; the D is unclear. The germline V gene has CDR1 SGHDN and CDR2 FVKESK. Trimming shortened V by 4 bases and J by 0 bases, and 9 bases separated the two germline ends. The CDR3 totals 14 residues.

The chain couples TRBV6-1 to TRBJ2-7, with D maybe TRBD2 (7 bases). Germline V lookup: CDR1 MNHNS, CDR2 SASEGT. The CDR3 totals 14 residues. V was cut by 6 bases and J by 6 bases, with 18 bases left in between. CDR3 protein: CASSRRGGQGEQYF. The CDR3 coding sequence is TGTGCCAGCAGCCGGAGGGGGGGCCAAGGCGAGCAGTACTTC.

This chain joins TRBV2 and TRBJ1-4; D gene uncertain. The length of the CDR3 is 14 residues. The germline V gene has CDR1 SNHLY and CDR2 FYNNEI. Deletions cut 5 bases from V and 8 bases from J, with 15 bases between. The CDR3 region has the DNA TGTGCCAGCAGTCCCCCCCCAGCGGGGGAAAAACTGTTTTTT. Its translation: CASSPPPAGEKLFF.

This clonotype came up a few times. This chain's CDR3 is CASTERGSSYNEQFF. The CDR3 DNA is TGTGCCAGCACCGAGCGGGGTAGCTCCTACAATGAGCAGTTCTTC. The chain uses TRBV12-3 or TRBV12-4 and TRBJ2-1; 7 positions match TRBD2. The V segment lost 7 bases and the J segment 0 bases; nucleotides outside the gene matches: 6. The CDR3 sequence is 15 residues long.

CDR3 residues: CASSPGASGATQYF. CDR3 nucleotide sequence: TGTGCCAGCAGCCCCGGGGCTAGCGGGGCTACGCAGTATTTT. This sequence joins TRBV27 and TRBJ2-3; TRBD2 matches 9 bases. Trimming removed 6 bases from V and 8 bases from J; junction bases left unmatched: 9. There are 14 residues in the CDR3. Germline V gene lookup returns CDR1 MNHEY and CDR2 SMNVEV (reference sequence).

This clonotype was picked up a small number of times. V is TRBV20-1 and J is TRBJ2-7; 8 positions match TRBD2. The germline gives CDR1 DFQATT, CDR2 SNEGSKA (reference sequence). V lost 7 bases and J lost 1; bases outside the gene matches: 9. The CDR3 length is 14 residues. The CDR3 region is CSVSGASGSYEQYF. The CDR3 coding sequence is TGCAGTGTCTCGGGGGCTAGCGGGTCCTACGAGCAGTACTTC.

A few counts support this clonotype. This chain joins TRBV27 and TRBJ2-3; the match to TRBD2 covers 7 bases. Germline loops: CDR1 MNHEY, CDR2 SMNVEV (reference sequence). The CDR3 length is 16 residues. V lost 5 bases to trimming and J lost 5 bases; unmatched junction nucleotides: 13. CDR3 region: CASSPGLADMRDTQYF. The CDR3 DNA is TGTGCCAGCAGTCCTGGGCTAGCGGATATGCGAGATACGCAGTATTTT.

CDR3: CASSREMNTEAFF. The CDR3 nucleotides read TGTGCCAGCAGCCGGGAGATGAACACTGAAGCTTTCTTT. This chain connects TRBV7-2 to TRBJ1-1; no definite D call. The V end was cut by 5 bases, the J end by 0 bases, with 7 bases between. This CDR3 region has 13 residues. Per germline, CDR1 SGHTA and CDR2 FQGNSA.

This clonotype was recorded at least ten times. The chain joins TRBV12-3 or TRBV12-4 to TRBJ1-1, with 7 bases identical to TRBD1. V shed 3 bases and J 11 bases; nucleotides not matched to a gene: 6. The CDR3 length is 12 residues. The CDR3 coding sequence is TGTGCCAGCAGTTTGGTCCGGGACAGTGCTTTCTTT. This translates into CASSLVRDSAFF.

This clonotype was seen more than once but under ten times. This sequence joins TRBV6-5 and TRBJ1-2; the D is unclear. Trimming took off 0 bases at V and 4 bases at J, with 9 bases between the two ends. There are 14 residues in the CDR3. Per the germline V gene, CDR1 is MNHEY and CDR2 is SVGAGI. In DNA, the CDR3 is TGTGCCAGCAGTTACTCGAGAGGGCCCTATGGCTACACCTTC. It encodes CASSYSRGPYGYTF.

The chain links TRBV6-1 to TRBJ2-7, with D maybe TRBD2 (6 bases). The V gene lost 5 bases and the J gene lost 3 bases, with 11 bases spanning the gap. Germline V gives CDR1 MNHNS, CDR2 SASEGT. This CDR3 contains 13 residues. CDR3 sequence: CASSISGDYEQYF. CDR3 nucleotides: TGTGCCAGCAGTATTAGCGGCGACTACGAGCAGTACTTC.

The J gene is TRBJ2-7, the V gene TRBV25-1; D gene ambiguous. Trimming shortened V by 3 bases and J by 3 bases, and 6 bases separated the two germline ends. Germline values: CDR1 MGHDK, CDR2 SYGVNS. The CDR3 covers 12 residues. DNA of the CDR3: TGTGCCAGCAGTGACTATGTCTACGAGCAGTACTTC. Translating it yields CASSDYVYEQYF.

V usage is TRBV7-9 and J usage is TRBJ1-2; D is uncertain. This CDR3 comprises 12 residues. Trimming stripped 1 base from V and 6 bases from J, with 6 bases between. Germline CDR1 is SEHNR and CDR2 is FQNEAQ (reference sequence). The CDR3 region has the DNA TGTGCCAGCAGCTTAGTCGTAAATGGCTACACCTTC. Encoded protein: CASSLVVNGYTF.

This clonotype was detected a few times. The chain employs TRBV6-2 or TRBV6-3 and TRBJ2-1; 10 bases align to TRBD2. The CDR3 sequence is 14 residues long. Trimming removed 8 bases from V and 9 bases from J; junction bases left unmatched: 10. In germline, CDR1 is MNHEY, CDR2 SVGEGT. The CDR3 sequence is CASCLLAGVIEQFF. The CDR3 DNA reads TGTGCCAGCTGCCTCCTAGCGGGAGTAATTGAGCAGTTCTTC.

This CDR3 reads CASKGDGDPQPQHF. The CDR3 region has the DNA TGTGCCAGCAAAGGGGACGGCGATCCACAGCCCCAGCATTTT. The chain links TRBV7-9 to TRBJ1-5; TRBD1 is a possible D gene (5 bases). The CDR3 runs 14 residues. The germline V gene encodes CDR1 SEHNR and CDR2 FQNEAQ (reference sequence). Trimming removed 7 bases at V and 7 bases at J, with 17 bases between.

J is TRBJ2-1 and V is TRBV4-3; D not certain. The CDR3 spans 16 residues. Germline assignment: CDR1 LGHNA and CDR2 YSLEER. V lost 0 bases and J 5 bases, leaving 14 bases between the germline ends. CDR3 region: CASSQEVGSFHNEQFF. The CDR3 region has the DNA TGCGCCAGCAGCCAAGAGGTAGGGTCGTTTCACAATGAGCAGTTCTTC.

CDR3 DNA sequence: TGCGCCAGCAGCCCTGGGACAGGCCTGACTGCTTTCTTT. Amino acids: CASSPGTGLTAFF. The V call is TRBV5-1, the J call TRBJ1-1; 8 bases are a match to TRBD1. The CDR3 covers 13 residues. The germline CDR1 and CDR2 sequences are SGHRS and YFSETQ. The trim removed 4 bases at V and 11 bases at J, leaving 10 bases unmatched.

The J gene is TRBJ2-1, the V gene TRBV6-1, with D possibly called TRBD1 or TRBD2 (5 bases each). Germline V gives CDR1 MNHNS, CDR2 SASEGT. The CDR3 loop spans 14 amino acids. The V end was cut by 6 bases, the J end by 6 bases, with 15 bases between. As DNA, the CDR3 is TGTGCCAGCAGGGGGACCGGGGCCTCCAATGAGCAGTTCTTC. It translates to CASRGTGASNEQFF.

The V call is TRBV7-3, the J call TRBJ2-7, with TRBD2 matching over 9 bases. Germline V gives CDR1 SGHTA, CDR2 FQGTGA. The CDR3 runs to 15 residues. Germline trimming cut 2 bases from V and 5 bases from J; bases unmatched to any gene: 7. The CDR3 region has the DNA TGTGCCAGCAGCTTAGTGGGCGGGGGGGCTAACGAGCAGTACTTC. It specifies CASSLVGGGANEQYF.

The rearrangement links TRBV7-9 to TRBJ2-2, with 9 nucleotides matching TRBD2. Germline assignment: CDR1 SEHNR and CDR2 FQNEAQ (reference sequence). Trimming cost V 5 bases and J 4 bases; bases outside gene matches: 11. The CDR3 loop spans 17 amino acids. CDR3 amino acids: CASSRIAGVGGTGELFF. CDR3 DNA sequence: TGTGCCAGCAGCCGGATAGCGGGAGTAGGTGGCACCGGGGAGCTGTTTTTT.

This clonotype occurred many times. V usage is TRBV7-2 and J usage is TRBJ2-1; TRBD2 matches 9 bases. V gave up 1 base and J gave up 6 bases; unmatched junction bases: 7. This CDR3 has 16 amino acids. Per the germline V gene, CDR1 is SGHTA and CDR2 is FQGNSA. Here the CDR3 DNA reads TGTGCCAGCAGCTTAGAACAGCGGGGGGCCCTCAATGAGCAGTTCTTC. It yields the protein CASSLEQRGALNEQFF.

This clonotype occurred a few times. V and J are TRBV12-5 and TRBJ2-5, with D uncertain. The CDR3 runs 14 residues. From germline, CDR1 is LGHNT and CDR2 FRNRAP. V was cut by 2 bases and J by 1 base, with 8 bases left in between. The CDR3 is CASGLSKFQETQYF. CDR3 in DNA: TGTGCTAGTGGTTTGAGTAAATTCCAAGAGACCCAGTACTTC.

The genes are TRBV28 and TRBJ1-1; no reliable D call. CDR1 and CDR2 (germline): MDHEN, SYDVKM. The CDR3 contains 11 residues. V shed 3 bases and J shed 10 bases, with 9 bases lying between them. CDR3 region: CASSFPSVAFF. The CDR3 coding sequence is TGTGCCAGCAGTTTCCCTTCCGTAGCTTTCTTT.

This chain connects TRBV2 to TRBJ2-2; 7 positions agree with TRBD2. J gave up 4 bases and V 5 bases, and 7 bases lay outside the gene matches. The CDR3 loop spans 15 amino acids. Germline V gene data show CDR1 as SNHLY and CDR2 as FYNNEI. CDR3 protein: CASSNSGTVTGELFF. In DNA, the CDR3 is TGTGCCAGCAGTAACAGCGGGACCGTCACCGGGGAGCTGTTTTTT.

The CDR3 reads CASSKDLQCRSRVEQYF. CDR3 DNA: TGTGCCAGCAGCAAAGATCTCCAATGCAGGTCAAGGGTGGAGCAGTACTTC. V usage is TRBV21-1 and J usage is TRBJ2-7. TRBV21-1 corresponds to a pseudogene. CDR3 size: 17 residues.